This T cell receptor beta chain comes out of a study of CD8+CD57+ T cells in acquired aplastic anemia. TCR beta VDJ and CDR3 profiling used genomic DNA as template. In TCRdb, the reads were re-called with MiXCR into one record per CDR3 protein. The sample carries 100,000 to 150,000 distinct CDR3 sequences, approximately 36% recorded once. Many counts were recorded for this clonotype. V lost 10 bases and J 4 bases, leaving 20 bases between the germline ends. Germline CDR1 SGHNT, CDR2 YYREEE (reference sequence). This CDR3 is built from 14 residues. Patients chosen for sequencing had CD8+CD57+ cells that had expanded, as shown by flow cytometry.

The clonotype comes from a human donor with aplastic anemia. The rearrangement uses TRBV5-4 and TRBJ1-2, with D possibly matching TRBD1 (6 bases). The sample taken for sequencing was sorted CD4+, CD8+, or CD8+CD57+ T cells (not recorded which) from PBMCs. CDR3 nucleotides: TGTGCCGCCCGACAGGACGTAGTTAGCTATGGCTACACCTTC. It codes for CAARQDVVSYGYTF.